This paragraph covers one TCR beta chain sequence. Its antigen is currently not known. Qualities for individual bases were not recorded, and no much larger clone is one base off. The data were taken from a study of blood T cell repertoires in COVID-19 (dated by TCRdb to the early 2020s). Study-wide context: Samples covering the acute and convalescent phases of COVID-19 were provided by collaborators in the United States, Italy and Spain. The prospective study material was composed of cDNA or gDNA derived from T cells, B-cell-depleted T cells, or PBMCs. Subjects who had been exposed to COVID-19, were actively infected with it, or had recovered from it provided the deeply sampled blood TCRbeta repertoires that made up the dataset. Samples came from the ongoing ImmuneRACE study (first 160 participants) plus 1,254 subjects from 6 global collaborators. The repertoires were released in a freely available public database meant as a resource for research on the immune response to SARS-CoV-2. Where available, HLA class I and class II types were obtained from metadata supplied by the sample provider rather than from assay-based typing. The sample metadata nearly always contained a de-identified subject ID, COVID-19 status, age in years and sex. What the work shows at the level of the full study, not this receptor alone: The quantity of clinical and demographic metadata differed by source and by participant and was supplied without curation.

The collaborating institutions used their own protocols to collect whole blood in K2EDTA tubes. For TCRbeta analysis, collaborators shipped samples in one of three forms: frozen whole blood, isolated PBMCs, or DNA extracted from either of those sample types. The immunoSEQ Assay, a bias-controlled multiplex PCR, was used to amplify TCRbeta CDR3 regions from genomic DNA. Regarding the original processing steps: Within the assay, amplification of reference gene primers was used to estimate how many nucleated cells each sample contained. To quantify the absolute abundance of each unique TCRbeta CDR3 rearrangement, sequence reads were collapsed and filtered. For each sample, productive Simpson clonality was calculated by taking the square root of Simpson's diversity index across productive rearrangements. TCRdb retrieved this table from immuneACCESS and kept in-frame rearrangements only. Not all clones are present; in checked studies, unresolved V genes account for under half, and no reason is known for the remainder. The V and J calls and clone size are taken from that table; D and trimming were inferred from the DNA. For this sample there are under 85,000 clones; 83% appear just once. The ten largest clones represent roughly 40% of the sample.

Reading from cysteine to phenylalanine, the CDR3 counts 14 amino acids. Solely the CDR3 DNA is kept, with 42 bases framed from the first base. The junction shows trimming of 3 bases on V and 0 bases on J, plus 6 bases between the germline ends. CDR1 and CDR2, looked up from the germline V gene (reference sequence), are SEHNR and FQNEAQ. The material sequenced was peripheral blood. The sequence is built from TRBV7-9 and TRBJ2-1; the D segment cannot be called with confidence. This receptor was taken from a man older than 75 with active or convalescent COVID-19. The DNA sequence is as follows: TGTGCCAGCAGCTTCCAGGACTCCTACAATGAGCAGTTCTTC. Its coded protein is CASSFQDSYNEQFF.